Detailed here is one TCR beta chain. This record comes from a study of identical twins. The CDR3 is 13 amino acids. The germline V gene has CDR1 ENHRY and CDR2 SYGVKD. Trimming shortened V by 7 bases and J by 5 bases, and 12 bases separated the two germline ends. A universal primer site was incorporated via template switching, and the cDNA contained unique molecular identifiers. TCRdb called the 5' RACE reads again in MiXCR, with one record for every CDR3 protein. The sample comprises fewer than 900,000 distinct CDR3 sequences, about 20% of which are singletons, and 10% to 15% rests with the top ten. In addition, the sample was reused for a study of T cells expressing NK-cell markers. That work states: TCR beta repertoires came from sorted CD3+CD56+NKG2C+, CD3+CD56+NKG2C- and CD3+CD56-NKG2C+ T cells. NKG2C+ dominant clonotype frequencies in more than 5 donors were roughly 1.0-8% of CD8+ T cells.

The sample comprised PBMCs. The source is a young woman in good health. This chain uses TRBV10-3 with TRBJ2-1, with D unclear. The CDR3 here is CAITGQADNEQFF. The CDR3 coding sequence is TGTGCCATCACTGGGCAGGCTGACAATGAGCAGTTCTTC.